This TCR beta chain is drawn from a study of blood T cells in healthy people across ages. The authors ran a second PCR of about 7 to 11 cycles using a sample-barcoded 5' primer and a J-beta primer mix. TCRdb analysed the 5' RACE reads with MiXCR anew, one entry per CDR3 protein. The data show hundreds of thousands of distinct CDR3 sequences, more than 40% seen once. The germline V gene has CDR1 SGHDT and CDR2 YYEEEE. V was shortened by 5 bases and J by 6 bases, with 13 bases between the two germline ends. The CDR3 totals 13 residues. The source of this sequence is a man aged 55-75 years in good health. V gene TRBV5-6 combines with J gene TRBJ2-3, with D perhaps being TRBD1 or TRBD2 (5 bases each). Sequenced input: blood. Written as DNA, the CDR3 is TGTGCCAGCAGGGTTTGGGGGTCGGATACGCAGTATTTT. Translation gives CASRVWGSDTQYF. The full variable domain, completed using reference TRBV5-6 and TRBJ2-3, is DAGVTQSPTHLIKTRGQQVTLRCSPKSGHDTVSWYQQALGQGPQFIFQYYEEEERQRGNFPDRFSGHQFPNYSSELNVNALLLGDSALYLCASRVWGSDTQYFGPGTRLTVL.